These 27 T cell receptor beta chains came from one sample sequenced in a study of shared clonotypes between healthy human individuals. The data were produced by immunoSEQ multiplex PCR, yet TCRdb's version contains in-frame clones alone and is incomplete. The sample comprises about 470,000 clones, 79% of which are singletons, and around 13% rests with the top ten. Sequencing was performed on PBMCs. The origin of the receptors is a woman between 40 and 55 years old in good health. Some clones in this sample may be carry-over from other donors' samples.

The chain has TRBV7-9 and TRBJ2-7; D might be TRBD1 or TRBD2, each matching 5 bases. The CDR3 is made up of 14 amino acids. Germline CDR1 SEHNR, CDR2 FQNEAQ (reference sequence). V was pared by 5 bases and J by 2 bases, with 13 bases between. The CDR3 reads CASSPWGPPYEQYF. The CDR3 nucleotides read TGTGCCAGCAGCCCGTGGGGACCCCCCTACGAGCAGTACTTC.

The gene calls are TRBV19 and TRBJ2-1, with 15 bases matching TRBD2. The CDR3 covers 16 residues. Germline values: CDR1 LNHDA, CDR2 SQIVND (reference sequence). Unmatched junction bases numbered 8, after V lost 5 bases and J lost 9 bases. CDR3: CASSAWTSGRASEQFF. CDR3 sequence (DNA): TGTGCCAGTAGTGCTTGGACTAGCGGGAGGGCCAGTGAGCAGTTCTTC.

The gene calls are TRBV27 and TRBJ1-1, with TRBD1 identical over 7 bases. The CDR3 is 13 residues long. The V gene's germline CDR1 is MNHEY and CDR2 SMNVEV (reference sequence). Trimming took 6 bases from V and 6 from J; bases not matched to a gene: 7. CDR3 residues: CASSKQGWPEAFF. For the CDR3, the DNA is TGTGCCAGCAGCAAACAGGGGTGGCCTGAAGCTTTCTTT.

This chain connects TRBV10-3 to TRBJ2-2, with TRBD2 matching 10 bases. The CDR3 extends over 17 amino acids. Germline V CDR1 and CDR2: ENHRY, SYGVKD. J gave up 1 base and V 2 bases, and 4 bases lay outside the gene matches. The DNA for the CDR3 is TGTGCCATCAGTGAGACCGCTAGCGGGAGGAACACCGGGGAGCTGTTTTTT. Protein sequence: CAISETASGRNTGELFF.

V is TRBV5-6 and J is TRBJ2-3; 8 nucleotides agree with TRBD1. The V and J ends lost 0 bases and 0 bases, in that order; junction bases with no gene match: 3. The CDR3 is 16 amino acids. CDR1 and CDR2 from the germline V gene are SGHDT and YYEEEE. This CDR3 reads CASSLAGTGSTDTQYF. CDR3 nucleotide sequence: TGTGCCAGCAGCTTGGCCGGGACAGGCAGCACAGATACGCAGTATTTT.

This rearrangement joins TRBV6-6 to TRBJ1-1; D not certain. The CDR3 is made up of 14 amino acids. The germline CDR1 and CDR2 sequences are MNHNY and SVGAGI (reference sequence). The ends were cut back, 4 bases at V and 3 bases at J, with 12 bases in the middle. The CDR3 DNA reads as TGTGCCAGCAGTTCCGAGAGATACGACACTGAAGCTTTCTTT. This codes for CASSSERYDTEAFF.

This chain uses TRBV9 with TRBJ2-7; TRBD1 agrees at 7 bases. Germline trimming cut 4 bases from V and 2 bases from J; bases unmatched to any gene: 6. The CDR3 runs to 14 residues. Germline V gene data show CDR1 as SGDLS and CDR2 as YYNGEE. This CDR3 is CASSFQGDPYEQYF. The CDR3 nucleotides are TGTGCCAGCAGCTTTCAGGGGGACCCCTACGAGCAGTACTTC. The full variable domain, with the rest looked up from reference TRBV9 and TRBJ2-7, is DSGVTQTPKHLITATGQRVTLRCSPRSGDLSVYWYQQSLDQGLQFLIQYYNGEERAKGNILERFSAQQFPDLHSELNLSSLELGDSALYFCASSFQGDPYEQYFGPGTRLTVT.

The rearrangement links TRBV10-3 to TRBJ2-7; 9 bases are a match to TRBD1. Unmatched junction bases numbered 10, after V lost 10 bases and J lost 6 bases. CDR3 length: 13 amino acids. The germline V gene encodes CDR1 ENHRY and CDR2 SYGVKD. CDR3 bases: TGTGCCACCATGAGACAGGGGGTCGGCGAGCAGTACTTC. Encoded protein: CATMRQGVGEQYF.

Of note for this clone: This likely came from a read error, as a far larger clone is one base away. The genes are TRBV30 and TRBJ2-2, with TRBD2 as a possible D gene (5 bases). Germline V gene lookup returns CDR1 GTSNPN and CDR2 SVGIG (reference sequence). This CDR3 is 17 amino acids long. CDR3 sequence (DNA): TGTGCCCGGGGATTACCCGCCGGGCGGGCGAACACCGGGGAGCTGGTTTTT. This gives the protein CARGLPAGRANTGELVF.

V usage is TRBV7-6 and J usage is TRBJ2-3; 7 bases map to TRBD2. Germline CDR1 and CDR2: SGHVS and FNYEAQ. After removal of 1 base from V and 4 bases from J, the junction contained 8 bases not matched to a gene. The CDR3 is 16 amino acids. In DNA form, the CDR3 reads TGTGCCAGCAGCTTAGGGGGAGCGGGAAGGTCAGATACGCAGTATTTT. Its translation is CASSLGGAGRSDTQYF.

As concerns this clone: This CDR3 is also generated by other DNA sequences in the sample. CDR3 sequence reads: CASSPSGDTQYF. Here the CDR3 DNA reads TGTGCCAGCTCACCATCCGGAGATACGCAGTATTTT. The chain carries TRBV18 and TRBJ2-3; D unresolved. The CDR3 has 12 residues. V was pared by 2 bases and J by 5 bases, with 5 bases between. CDR1 KGHSH and CDR2 LQKENI come from the germline V gene.

The V and J genes are TRBV4-3 and TRBJ2-5; 8 bases agree with TRBD1. This CDR3 has 15 amino acids. From germline, CDR1 is LGHNA and CDR2 YSLEER. V lost 2 bases, J lost 11 bases, and 13 bases stayed unmatched. The CDR3 DNA reads as TGCGCCAGCAGCCAAATAACAGGGGGTGGGGTTTCACAGTACTTC. Amino acids: CASSQITGGGVSQYF.

The V gene is TRBV4-1, the J gene TRBJ2-2; no firm D call. Trimming shortened V by 3 bases and J by 4 bases, and 12 bases separated the two germline ends. Germline V CDR1 and CDR2: MGHRA, YSYEKL. This CDR3 spans 15 amino acids. This CDR3 is CASSHAQVVTGELFF. CDR3 DNA: TGCGCCAGCAGCCATGCCCAGGTGGTCACCGGGGAGCTGTTTTTT.

The V and J genes are TRBV2 and TRBJ1-1; D is undetermined. The CDR3 sequence is 11 residues long. V was trimmed by 5 bases and J by 4 bases, leaving 5 bases between them. The germline gives CDR1 SNHLY, CDR2 FYNNEI. This CDR3 reads CASSYATEAFF. DNA for the CDR3: TGTGCCAGCAGTTACGCCACTGAAGCTTTCTTT.

The J gene is TRBJ2-5, the V gene TRBV29-1; 9 bases match TRBD2. With 4 bases clipped from V and 5 bases from J, the junction kept 11 bases outside the gene matches. The V gene's germline CDR1 is SQVTM and CDR2 ANQGSEA. This CDR3 is built from 15 residues. CDR3 amino acids: CSVGVSGRRGETQYF. The CDR3 coding sequence is TGCAGCGTTGGTGTTAGCGGGAGAAGAGGGGAGACCCAGTACTTC. Full variable domain (rest looked up from reference TRBV29-1 and TRBJ2-5): SAVISQKPSRDICQRGTSLTIQCQVDSQVTMMFWYRQQPGQSLTLIATANQGSEATYESGFVIDKFPISRPNLTFSTLTVSNMSPEDSSIYLCSVGVSGRRGETQYFGPGTRLLVL.

This sequence joins TRBV7-9 and TRBJ2-7, with 7 bases identical to TRBD2. Germline loops: CDR1 SEHNR, CDR2 FQNEAQ (reference sequence). There are 15 residues in the CDR3. The J segment lost 3 bases and the V segment lost 4 bases, leaving 9 bases of the junction unmatched. CDR3 in DNA: TGTGCCAGCAGCTCGCCGGGACTACAATACTACGAGCAGTACTTC. Translation: CASSSPGLQYYEQYF.

This clone was counted at least ten times. The chain has TRBV6-1 and TRBJ2-7; D possibly corresponds to TRBD1 (5 bases). The CDR3 has 16 amino acids. V gave up 5 bases and J gave up 0 bases, with 17 bases separating them. The V gene's germline CDR1 is MNHNS and CDR2 SASEGT. CDR3: CASSQGAGYSSYEQYF. CDR3 DNA: TGTGCCAGCAGTCAAGGGGCAGGCTATAGCTCCTACGAGCAGTACTTC.

At least ten counts were recorded for this clone. V and J are TRBV7-9 and TRBJ1-1; D ambiguous. The V gene's germline CDR1 is SEHNR and CDR2 FQNEAQ (reference sequence). The V gene lost 3 bases and the J gene lost 1 base, with 6 bases spanning the gap. This CDR3 comprises 13 residues. The CDR3 nucleotides read TGTGCCAGCAGCTTTTGGGGGAACACTGAAGCTTTCTTT. Translated, it gives CASSFWGNTEAFF.

The genes are TRBV28 and TRBJ2-5; tentatively, D is TRBD2 (6 bases). The CDR3 covers 14 residues. Germline V gene data show CDR1 as MDHEN and CDR2 as SYDVKM. The germline V and J ends were trimmed by 7 bases and 2 bases, with 14 bases remaining between them. CDR3 sequence: CASTVPGGQETQYF. The CDR3 DNA reads TGTGCCAGCACCGTCCCTGGGGGGCAAGAGACCCAGTACTTC.

With respect to this clone: A much larger clone lies a single base off, so this may be a read error. The same CDR3 is also encoded by other DNA sequences in this sample. The gene calls are TRBV28 and TRBJ1-5, with 8 bases aligning to TRBD1. Germline V gene sequence: CDR1 MDHEN, CDR2 SYDVKM. J lost 3 bases, V lost 6 bases, and 7 bases had no gene match. There are 15 residues in the CDR3. In DNA form, the CDR3 reads TGTGCCAGCAGCCACCGGGACAGGCCCAATCAGCCCCAGCATTTT. Translated: CASSHRDRPNQPQHF.

This clone was observed a few times. The genes are TRBV9 and TRBJ2-1, with D tentatively TRBD2 (6 bases). The V gene's germline CDR1 is SGDLS and CDR2 YYNGEE. This CDR3 contains 16 residues. V gave up 0 bases and J gave up 1 base, with 11 bases separating them. This chain's CDR3 is CASSVVGGESYNEQFF. The CDR3 DNA sequence: TGTGCCAGCAGCGTAGTGGGGGGAGAGTCCTACAATGAGCAGTTCTTC.

V gene TRBV29-1 combines with J gene TRBJ1-1; D perhaps matches TRBD1 (5 bases). CDR1 and CDR2 from the germline V gene are SQVTM and ANQGSEA. This CDR3 has 17 residues. With 3 bases removed from V and 1 base from J, the gap between germline ends came to 21 bases. CDR3 sequence: CSVDWPAAGYRNTEAFF. The CDR3, as DNA: TGCAGCGTTGACTGGCCAGCTGCAGGGTATCGGAACACTGAAGCTTTCTTT.

The chain is built from TRBV7-9 and TRBJ2-1; D remains ambiguous. Trimming pared 5 bases from V and 4 bases from J, leaving 15 bases between. The CDR3 is made up of 15 amino acids. Germline assignment: CDR1 SEHNR and CDR2 FQNEAQ (reference sequence). The CDR3 sequence is CASSPGERRYNEQFF. The CDR3 DNA reads TGTGCCAGCAGCCCGGGTGAAAGACGGTACAATGAGCAGTTCTTC.

This clone came up once. The chain combines TRBV5-6 with TRBJ2-7, with 7 bases lining up with TRBD1. V dropped 4 bases and J dropped 5; count of bases not matched to a gene: 6. The CDR3 is made up of 13 amino acids. The germline V gene encodes CDR1 SGHDT and CDR2 YYEEEE. The CDR3 spells CASSIGTADEQYF. For the CDR3, the DNA is TGTGCCAGCAGCATCGGGACAGCGGACGAGCAGTACTTC.

A word on this clone: The sample contains more than one DNA sequence encoding this CDR3. V and J are TRBV5-6 and TRBJ2-3; D remains unclear. CDR3 length equals 12 residues. Germline V gene lookup returns CDR1 SGHDT and CDR2 YYEEEE. Trimming took 2 bases from V and 0 from J, leaving 1 base between them. The CDR3 protein is CASSLSTDTQYF. For the CDR3, the DNA is TGTGCCAGCAGCTTAAGCACAGATACGCAGTATTTT.

This clone appeared a single time. The V gene is TRBV5-1, the J gene TRBJ1-1, with no clear D. Trimming shortened V by 4 bases and J by 5 bases, and 18 bases separated the two germline ends. The CDR3 covers 15 residues. Germline CDR1 and CDR2: SGHRS and YFSETQ. This chain's CDR3 is CASSPSVGLWTEAFF. CDR3 nucleotide sequence: TGCGCCAGCAGCCCTAGTGTAGGGTTGTGGACTGAAGCTTTCTTT.

The chain has TRBV28 and TRBJ2-7; 7 bases line up with TRBD2. Trimming removed 5 bases from V and 2 bases from J; junction bases left unmatched: 9. Germline V lookup: CDR1 MDHEN, CDR2 SYDVKM. The CDR3 totals 15 residues. The CDR3 DNA follows: TGTGCCAGCAGTCAACCAGCGGGATTAGCCTACGAGCAGTACTTC. It codes for CASSQPAGLAYEQYF. The whole variable domain, filled in from reference TRBV28 and TRBJ2-7, reads DVKVTQSSRYLVKRTGEKVFLECVQDMDHENMFWYRQDPGLGLRLIYFSYDVKMKEKGDIPEGYSVSREKKERFSLILESASTNQTSMYLCASSQPAGLAYEQYFGPGTRLTVT.